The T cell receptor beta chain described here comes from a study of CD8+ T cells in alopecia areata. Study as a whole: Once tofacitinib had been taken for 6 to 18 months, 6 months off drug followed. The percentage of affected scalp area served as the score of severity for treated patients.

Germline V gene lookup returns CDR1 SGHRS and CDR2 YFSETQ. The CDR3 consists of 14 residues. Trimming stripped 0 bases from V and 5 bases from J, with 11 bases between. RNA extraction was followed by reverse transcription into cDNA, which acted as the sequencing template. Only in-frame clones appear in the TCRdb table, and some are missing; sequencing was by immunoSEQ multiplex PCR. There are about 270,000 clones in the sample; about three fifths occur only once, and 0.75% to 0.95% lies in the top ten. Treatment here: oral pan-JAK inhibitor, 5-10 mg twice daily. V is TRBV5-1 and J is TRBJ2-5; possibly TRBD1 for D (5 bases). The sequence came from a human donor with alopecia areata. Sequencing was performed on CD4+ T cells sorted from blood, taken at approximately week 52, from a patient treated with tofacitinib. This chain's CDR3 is CASSLGAGYETQYF. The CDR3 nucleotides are TGCGCCAGCAGCTTGGGGGCAGGGTATGAGACCCAGTACTTC.